This TCR beta chain derives from a study of T-cell memory formation after mild COVID-19. General study findings and limits: Chiefly within CM and EM were the contracting CD4+ clones; CD8+ ones were within EMRA.

5'RACE primed at constant segments yielded TCR alpha and TCR beta cDNA libraries bearing sample barcodes and UMIs. TCRdb analysed the 5' RACE reads with MiXCR anew, one entry per CDR3 protein. The table records 150,000 to 200,000 distinct CDR3 sequences, about a fifth of them present only once. Concerning this clonotype itself: Antigen specificity is unknown.

CDR1 is SGHDN and CDR2 is FVKESK in the germline V gene. The CDR3 extends over 12 amino acids. Trimming took 11 bases from V and 2 from J, leaving 13 bases between them. The sequenced sample was PBMCs or a T cell subset sorted from them (not recorded which). The source is an adult woman who had mild COVID-19 (a few samples of this study predate the infection). Cell type and time point are not known. The gene calls are TRBV14 and TRBJ2-7; D unclear. The CDR3 nucleotides read TGTGCCCAAAGACGCAGGACCTACGAGCAGTACTTC. Translating it yields CAQRRRTYEQYF.